The 31 T cell receptor beta chains in this list originate from one sample, sequenced in a study of CD8 T cells in ankylosing spondylitis. TCRdb reprocessed the 5' RACE reads with MiXCR, giving one entry per CDR3 protein. This table has some 130,000 distinct CDR3 sequences, about 7% appearing once. The sample was blood, either unsorted or a sorted T cell fraction (not recorded which). Receptors were obtained from a female donor with ankylosing spondylitis or in good health (not recorded which).

This clonotype occurred many times. The genes are TRBV7-6 and TRBJ2-3; D unclear. Germline V gene data show CDR1 as SGHVS and CDR2 as FNYEAQ. This CDR3 spans 15 amino acids. Trimming left V 3 bases short and J 0 bases short, with 10 bases between. The CDR3 region has the DNA TGTGCCAGCAGCTTGAGCTTCGGCAGCACAGATACGCAGTATTTT. This gives the protein CASSLSFGSTDTQYF.

This clonotype was seen many times. V gene TRBV20-1 combines with J gene TRBJ1-5; no definite D call. Deletions cut 0 bases from V and 2 bases from J, with 14 bases between. Germline V gives CDR1 DFQATT, CDR2 SNEGSKA (reference sequence). The CDR3 runs 16 residues. CDR3 residues: CSARERGRGGNQPQHF. The CDR3 coding sequence is TGCAGTGCTAGAGAGAGAGGGCGCGGAGGCAATCAGCCCCAGCATTTT.

This clonotype was counted between two and nine times. V and J are TRBV7-2 and TRBJ1-2, with a tentative D call TRBD1 (5 bases). The CDR3 spans 15 residues. V lost 4 bases, J lost 5 bases, and 17 bases lay in between. Germline values: CDR1 SGHTA, CDR2 FQGNSA. The CDR3, as DNA: TGTGCCAGCAGCTCCTCGGGACCGACATGGTATGGCTACACCTTC. It is translated as CASSSSGPTWYGYTF.

This clonotype has more than one count but fewer than ten. Germline and junction disagree at one end, which may indicate a read error. This sequence joins TRBV30 and TRBJ2-2, with D tentatively TRBD1 or TRBD2 (5 bases each). This CDR3 spans 16 amino acids. The germline V gene encodes CDR1 GTSNPN and CDR2 SVGIG (reference sequence). CDR3 sequence: CAWTVRGRLNSGELFF. The CDR3 DNA sequence: TGTGCCTGGACCGTCCGGGGCAGGCTGAACTCCGGGGAGCTGTTTTTT.

This clonotype was seen at least ten times. This chain connects TRBV7-8 to TRBJ2-7; 11 bases line up with TRBD2. Looked up from germline, CDR1 is SGHVS and CDR2 is FQNEAQ. V was clipped by 4 bases and J by 1 base; unmatched bases: 15. The CDR3 consists of 19 residues. CDR3 DNA: TGTGCCAGCAGCTCTCGGATAGCGGGGGGGCTTTCGTCTTCCTACGAGCAGTACTTC. It is translated as CASSSRIAGGLSSSYEQYF. The full variable domain, with the rest looked up from reference TRBV7-8 and TRBJ2-7, is GAGVSQSPRYKVAKRGQDVALRCDPISGHVSLFWYQQALGQGPEFLTYFQNEAQLDKSGLPSDRFFAERPEGSVSTLKIQRTQQEDSAVYLCASSSRIAGGLSSSYEQYFGPGTRLTVT.

This clonotype was observed a handful of times. The chain employs TRBV7-2 and TRBJ1-2; the D gene is possibly TRBD1 (5 bases). CDR3 length: 15 amino acids. V lost 4 bases, J lost 7 bases, and 19 bases lay in between. Germline V lookup: CDR1 SGHTA, CDR2 FQGNSA. CDR3 nucleotide sequence: TGTGCCAGCAGCTCCGAAGGGGCAGGGAATAGTGGCTACACCTTC. Its translation: CASSSEGAGNSGYTF.

This clonotype was seen a few times. A much larger clone sits a single nucleotide away, making a read error possible. The rearrangement joins TRBV13 to TRBJ1-2, with TRBD1 matching over 9 bases. The junction had 24 bases not matched to a gene; V was cut back by 1 base and J by 3 bases. The V gene's germline CDR1 is PRHDT and CDR2 FYEKMQ (reference sequence). This CDR3 has 22 residues. For the CDR3, the DNA is TGTGCCAGCAGCTTAGAGGTCGGGACAGGGAAAGATCCCAACTCCAATCACTATGGCTACACCTTC. It yields the protein CASSLEVGTGKDPNSNHYGYTF.

V usage is TRBV27 and J usage is TRBJ1-2; perhaps TRBD1 as D (5 bases). The V gene's germline CDR1 is MNHEY and CDR2 SMNVEV (reference sequence). The V end was cut by 3 bases, the J end by 4 bases, with 21 bases between. This CDR3 contains 17 residues. The CDR3 loop is CASSFSRTGTLSYGYTF. The CDR3 DNA reads as TGTGCCAGCAGTTTTTCTCGGACGGGGACTCTTAGCTATGGCTACACCTTC.

Ten or more counts support this clonotype. The CDR3 sequence is CSVEDRRTVANSGNTIYF. The CDR3 bases are TGCAGCGTTGAAGATAGAAGGACAGTAGCGAACTCTGGAAACACCATATATTTT. This sequence joins TRBV29-1 and TRBJ1-3, with D tentatively TRBD1 (6 bases). V shed 0 bases and J shed 0 bases, with 18 bases lying between them. CDR3 length equals 18 residues. The germline V gene has CDR1 SQVTM and CDR2 ANQGSEA.

This clonotype was recorded many times. V gene TRBV20-1 combines with J gene TRBJ2-5; D may be TRBD2 (6 bases). V lost 1 base to trimming and J lost 2 bases, with 14 bases between them. The CDR3 length is 15 residues. CDR1 and CDR2 from the germline V gene are DFQATT and SNEGSKA (reference sequence). CDR3: CSARGGGIGQETQYF. The CDR3 coding sequence is TGCAGTGCTAGAGGTGGAGGGATCGGGCAAGAGACCCAGTACTTC.

The V gene is TRBV4-1, the J gene TRBJ2-3; 9 bases map to TRBD2. The CDR3 totals 15 residues. Per germline, CDR1 MGHRA and CDR2 YSYEKL. V shed 4 bases, J shed 3 bases, and the junction held 5 bases outside the gene matches. CDR3 in amino acids: CASSLVAGDTDTQYF. As DNA, the CDR3 is TGCGCCAGCAGCCTTGTAGCGGGGGATACAGATACGCAGTATTTT.

This clonotype was counted ten times or more. The gene calls are TRBV20-1 and TRBJ2-1; 11 bases map to TRBD2. Germline trimming cut 5 bases from V and 3 bases from J; bases unmatched to any gene: 9. The germline V gene has CDR1 DFQATT and CDR2 SNEGSKA (reference sequence). The CDR3 contains 16 residues. DNA for the CDR3: TGCAGTGCTGGCCAGCATACTAGCGGGGGCTACAATGAGCAGTTCTTC. Translating gives CSAGQHTSGGYNEQFF.

About this clonotype: This is likely a read error, given that the CDR3 carries no conserved phenylalanine or tryptophan at its end. V gene TRBV29-1 combines with J gene TRBJ1-2; no clear D gene. The V end lost 3 bases, the J end lost 0 bases, and 8 bases lay between the germline ends. This CDR3 contains 13 residues. CDR1 SQVTM and CDR2 ANQGSEA come from the germline V gene. This chain's CDR3 is CSVDGEANYGYTS. The CDR3 nucleotides are TGCAGCGTTGATGGGGAAGCTAACTATGGCTACACCTCC.

This clonotype was picked up many times. The chain carries TRBV5-1 and TRBJ2-1; 8 nucleotides agree with TRBD1. The CDR3 is 15 residues long. CDR1 is SGHRS, CDR2 YFSETQ, per germline. J lost 3 bases, V lost 7 bases, and 9 bases had no gene match. The CDR3 nucleotides read TGCGCCAGCCGCAGGGGGCTTTCTAACTACAATGAGCAGTTCTTC. It encodes CASRRGLSNYNEQFF.

This clonotype was observed many times. V and J are TRBV6-1 and TRBJ1-2, with D possibly matching TRBD1 (5 bases). CDR1 is MNHNS and CDR2 is SASEGT in the germline V gene. The V end lost 5 bases, the J end lost 8 bases, and 15 bases lay between the germline ends. This CDR3 is built from 13 residues. This CDR3 reads CASSTSLGDGYTF. CDR3 DNA sequence: TGTGCCAGCAGTACCTCCCTTGGGGACGGCTACACCTTC.

The J gene is TRBJ2-1, the V gene TRBV7-9; D not resolved. The CDR3 runs to 17 residues. Per the germline V gene, CDR1 is SEHNR and CDR2 is FQNEAQ (reference sequence). V dropped 1 base and J dropped 0 bases, with 13 bases sitting between them. The DNA for the CDR3 is TGTGCCAGCAGCTTAGGTTTGCACAAGACCTCCTACAATGAGCAGTTCTTC. It specifies CASSLGLHKTSYNEQFF.

This clonotype was found many times. The chain joins TRBV20-1 to TRBJ2-3, with unresolved D. V dropped 5 bases and J dropped 1 base, with 10 bases sitting between them. The CDR3 length is 13 residues. Germline V CDR1 and CDR2: DFQATT, SNEGSKA (reference sequence). CDR3 amino acids: CSAPPGGTDTQYF. Written as DNA, the CDR3 is TGCAGTGCTCCCCCCGGTGGCACAGATACGCAGTATTTT.

This clonotype was counted ten times or more. The J gene is TRBJ2-1, the V gene TRBV12-3 or TRBV12-4; the D is unclear. The V end lost 3 bases, the J end lost 10 bases, and 7 bases lay between the germline ends. The CDR3 runs to 11 residues. As DNA, the CDR3 is TGTGCCAGCAGTTTCCGGGCCGAGCAGTTCTTC. The encoded protein is CASSFRAEQFF.

The chain is built from TRBV21-1 and TRBJ2-5; the D call TRBD1 from the table was never checked on the DNA. TRBV21-1 is shown as a pseudogene. The CDR3 contains 17 residues. The CDR3 here is CATTKIHDRGDKETQYF. CDR3 nucleotide sequence: TGTGCCACCACGAAAATTCACGACAGAGGGGACAAAGAGACCCAGTACTTC.

This clonotype has at least ten counts. The rearrangement links TRBV6-4 to TRBJ2-2; D is perhaps TRBD1 or TRBD2 (5 bases each). V lost 2 bases to trimming and J lost 6 bases, with 7 bases between them. The CDR3 runs 13 residues. Germline V gene data show CDR1 as MRHNA and CDR2 as SNTAGT. The CDR3 sequence is CASSDGGSGELFF. The CDR3 DNA is TGTGCCAGCAGTGACGGGGGTTCCGGGGAGCTGTTTTTT.

This clonotype has a count of ten or more. The chain employs TRBV29-1 and TRBJ1-5, with D maybe TRBD1 (5 bases). V was trimmed by 6 bases and J by 5 bases, leaving 17 bases between them. Germline V gives CDR1 SQVTM, CDR2 ANQGSEA. The length of the CDR3 is 14 residues. The CDR3 loop is CSVSSGTADQPQHF. DNA of the CDR3: TGCAGCGTATCGTCCGGGACTGCTGATCAGCCCCAGCATTTT. Full variable domain (missing parts from reference TRBV29-1 and TRBJ1-5): SAVISQKPSRDICQRGTSLTIQCQVDSQVTMMFWYRQQPGQSLTLIATANQGSEATYESGFVIDKFPISRPNLTFSTLTVSNMSPEDSSIYLCSVSSGTADQPQHFGDGTRLSIL.

The chain employs TRBV5-1 and TRBJ2-5; D ambiguous. Germline assignment: CDR1 SGHRS and CDR2 YFSETQ. This CDR3 is 14 amino acids long. Deletions cut 0 bases from V and 1 base from J, with 7 bases between. The CDR3 spells CASSLEDLQETQYF. The CDR3 DNA sequence: TGCGCCAGCAGCTTGGAGGACCTCCAAGAGACCCAGTACTTC.

This clonotype was recorded many times. The V gene is TRBV21-1, the J gene TRBJ1-1; the table gives TRBD1 as D, unverified against the DNA. TRBV21-1 is noted as a pseudogene. The CDR3 has 15 amino acids. The CDR3 DNA sequence: TGTGCCAGCAGCGCTTTAGGACAGGAGAACACTGAAGCTTTCTTT. Its translation: CASSALGQENTEAFF.

This chain joins TRBV7-2 and TRBJ2-4; 7 positions match TRBD2. The germline V gene encodes CDR1 SGHTA and CDR2 FQGNSA. V gave up 2 bases and J gave up 0 bases; unmatched junction bases: 4. The CDR3 totals 16 residues. In nucleotides, the CDR3 is TGTGCCAGCAGCTTACAGGGAGGGAAAGCCAAAAACATTCAGTACTTC. Protein sequence: CASSLQGGKAKNIQYF. The full variable domain, in which reference TRBV7-2 and TRBJ2-4 provide the parts outside the CDR3, is GAGVSQSPSNKVTEKGKDVELRCDPISGHTALYWYRQSLGQGLEFLIYFQGNSAPDKSGLPSDRFSAERTGGSVSTLTIQRTQQEDSAVYLCASSLQGGKAKNIQYFGAGTRLSVL.

This clonotype was counted many times. The rearrangement uses TRBV12-3 or TRBV12-4 and TRBJ2-7, with D perhaps being TRBD1 or TRBD2 (5 bases each). V shed 5 bases and J shed 5 bases, with 16 bases lying between them. The CDR3 consists of 14 residues. This chain's CDR3 is CASSRGGTHHEQYF. The CDR3 region has the DNA TGTGCCAGCAGTAGGGGTGGGACCCACCACGAGCAGTACTTC.

Many counts were recorded for this clonotype. V is TRBV29-1 and J is TRBJ2-5; 7 nucleotides agree with TRBD2. V shed 8 bases, J shed 2 bases, and the junction held 8 bases outside the gene matches. The CDR3 runs 13 residues. Germline CDR1 is SQVTM and CDR2 is ANQGSEA. CDR3 sequence (DNA): TGCAGCATTCGGCGGGGGAATCAAGAGACCCAGTACTTC. Translated: CSIRRGNQETQYF. Full variable domain (remainder filled in from reference TRBV29-1 and TRBJ2-5): SAVISQKPSRDICQRGTSLTIQCQVDSQVTMMFWYRQQPGQSLTLIATANQGSEATYESGFVIDKFPISRPNLTFSTLTVSNMSPEDSSIYLCSIRRGNQETQYFGPGTRLLVL.

This clonotype has at least ten counts. This chain links TRBV20-1 with TRBJ1-6; D not certain. V lost 2 bases and J lost 9, with 11 bases in between. Germline V gene sequence: CDR1 DFQATT, CDR2 SNEGSKA (reference sequence). The CDR3 totals 13 residues. The CDR3 protein is CSARRLVGSPLHF. The CDR3 coding sequence is TGCAGTGCTAGAAGATTGGTGGGTTCACCCCTCCACTTT.

On this clonotype: A read error is possible here, since a much larger clone lies one base away. The chain links TRBV28 to TRBJ1-5; no clear D gene. This CDR3 spans 15 amino acids. The germline V gene has CDR1 MDHEN and CDR2 SYDVKM. CDR3 coding DNA: TGTGACAGCAGTTTACTGACCGCTAGCAATCAGCCCCAGCATTTT. This encodes CDSSLLTASNQPQHF.

This clonotype was recorded many times. V gene TRBV12-3 or TRBV12-4 combines with J gene TRBJ2-7; unclear D gene. CDR3 length equals 13 residues. The V end was cut by 2 bases, the J end by 2 bases, with 7 bases between. The DNA of the CDR3 is TGTGCCAGCAGTTTAAGGGAAACCTACGAGCAGTACTTC. It specifies CASSLRETYEQYF.

The chain carries TRBV3-1 and TRBJ2-6, with D possibly TRBD1 on 6 matching bases. Trimming removed 7 bases at V and 0 bases at J, with 16 bases between. The germline V gene encodes CDR1 LGHDT and CDR2 YNNKEL (reference sequence). The CDR3 totals 17 residues. The chain's CDR3 is CASNLGQLNSGANVLTF. The CDR3, as DNA: TGTGCCAGCAACCTAGGACAGTTAAACTCTGGGGCCAACGTCCTGACTTTC.

This clonotype was counted many times. The rearrangement uses TRBV18 and TRBJ1-2; D is unclear. Trimming took 2 bases from V and 3 from J, leaving 13 bases between them. The CDR3 loop spans 15 amino acids. Germline V gene sequence: CDR1 KGHSH, CDR2 LQKENI. The CDR3 reads CASSPEQPDYYGYTF. The CDR3 DNA reads as TGTGCCAGCTCACCAGAACAGCCAGACTACTATGGCTACACCTTC.